Listed below are T cell receptor beta chains from one sample, sequenced in a study of beta chain features in type 1 diabetes. This table comes from immunoSEQ multiplex PCR, and its TCRdb copy is limited to in-frame clones, with some not included. The sample carries around 250,000 clones, less than 35% recorded once. The specimen sequenced was central memory CD4+ T cells from blood. These receptors all stem from a man younger than 40 in good health. The CDR3 runs from the conserved cysteine through the conserved F or W. The D gene is left open where the match is weak. Expanded clones get a size class; other rows say once, few or many, or leave the size out.

v_call,d_call,clone_size,j_call,cdr3_length,cdr3_aa,cdr3_nt
TRBV29-1,NA,NA,TRBJ2-2,11,CSGRAAGELFF,TGCAGCGGGCGGGCCGCCGGGGAGCTGTTTTTT
TRBV10-3,TRBD2,few,TRBJ2-3,13,CAIGASGTDTQYF,TGTGCCATCGGGGCTAGCGGGACAGATACGCAGTATTTT
TRBV7-2,NA,NA,TRBJ2-3,14,CASSLGFRTDTQYF,TGTGCCAGCAGCTTGGGCTTTCGCACAGATACGCAGTATTTT
TRBV5-1,TRBD1,NA,TRBJ2-5,15,CASSLGQRSGETQYF,TGCGCCAGCAGCCTGGGACAGAGGTCTGGAGAGACCCAGTACTTC
TRBV18,NA,NA,TRBJ2-5,13,CASSPRMQETQYF,TGTGCCAGCTCACCACGGATGCAAGAGACCCAGTACTTC
TRBV5-4,NA,NA,TRBJ2-1,14,CASSRRAENNEQFF,TGTGCCAGCAGCCGCCGGGCAGAGAACAATGAGCAGTTCTTC
TRBV30,TRBD1,few,TRBJ1-4,14,CAWSLTGGREKLFF,TGTGCCTGGAGTTTGACAGGGGGCAGAGAAAAACTGTTTTTT
TRBV20-1,NA,NA,TRBJ2-7,11,CSASRDLEQYF,TGCAGTGCTAGCCGGGATCTCGAGCAGTACTTC
TRBV2,TRBD2,few,TRBJ2-3,14,CASQRAGVADTQYF,TGTGCCAGCCAAAGAGCGGGAGTTGCAGATACGCAGTATTTT
TRBV5-4,TRBD2,many,TRBJ2-5,15,CASSRPAGGQETQYF,TGTGCCAGCAGCCGTCCAGCGGGGGGGCAAGAGACCCAGTACTTC
TRBV30,NA,many,TRBJ2-7,14,CAWRPGGPFYEQYF,TGTGCCTGGAGGCCAGGGGGGCCCTTTTACGAGCAGTACTTC
TRBV29-1,TRBD1,NA,TRBJ2-1,13,CSGGTGGIGEQFF,TGCAGCGGGGGGACAGGGGGGATCGGTGAGCAGTTCTTC
TRBV4-3,NA,many,TRBJ1-2,16,CASSQEGTGYDYGYTF,TGCGCCAGCAGCCAAGAAGGAACAGGGTATGACTATGGCTACACCTTC
TRBV29-1,NA,few,TRBJ1-1,12,CSVDRDDTEAFF,TGCAGCGTTGATCGGGATGACACTGAAGCTTTCTTT
TRBV30,TRBD2,once,TRBJ2-5,16,CAWSPGTSGGAETQYF,TGTGCCTGGAGTCCCGGGACTAGCGGGGGGGCAGAGACCCAGTACTTC
TRBV29-1,TRBD2,NA,TRBJ2-1,13,CSVERAGSNEQFF,TGCAGCGTTGAGCGAGCGGGGTCCAATGAGCAGTTCTTC
TRBV6-5,TRBD2,few,TRBJ2-1,14,CASRAGGSYNEQFF,TGTGCCAGCAGAGCGGGGGGCTCCTACAATGAGCAGTTCTTC
TRBV21-1,NA,NA,TRBJ2-1,20,CASSKALRISAGREYNEQFF,TGTGCCAGCAGCAAAGCTTTGAGAATTTCTGCGGGACGCGAGTACAATGAGCAGTTCTTC
TRBV30,NA,few,TRBJ1-1,14,CAWSEAGKNTEAFF,TGTGCCTGGAGCGAAGCGGGGAAGAACACTGAAGCTTTCTTT
TRBV10-3,NA,NA,TRBJ2-5,14,CAISESNSRETQYF,TGTGCCATCAGTGAGTCTAACAGTCGGGAGACCCAGTACTTC
TRBV6-1,TRBD2,NA,TRBJ2-1,16,CASSGLAGGSYNEQFF,TGTGCCAGCAGTGGATTAGCGGGAGGCTCCTACAATGAGCAGTTCTTC
TRBV29-1,TRBD1,few,TRBJ1-1,16,CTALEGTGVANTEAFF,TGCACCGCTCTAGAGGGGACAGGGGTAGCGAACACTGAAGCTTTCTTT
TRBV10-3,NA,NA,TRBJ2-2,15,CAISGDRVTTGELFF,TGTGCCATTTCTGGAGACAGAGTAACCACCGGGGAGCTGTTTTTT
TRBV6-5,NA,NA,TRBJ1-4,14,CASSFSGHPEKLFF,TGTGCCAGCAGTTTCTCGGGACACCCTGAAAAACTGTTTTTT
TRBV29-1,NA,NA,TRBJ2-7,12,CSVENRHYEQYF,TGCAGCGTTGAGAACAGGCACTACGAGCAGTACTTC
TRBV7-6,NA,few,TRBJ2-7,12,CASSINPREQYF,TGTGCCAGCAGCATAAATCCGAGGGAGCAGTACTTC
TRBV30,NA,NA,TRBJ1-2,13,CAWTKGDAGGYTF,TGTGCCTGGACCAAAGGGGATGCAGGGGGCTACACCTTC
TRBV5-6,TRBD2,NA,TRBJ2-7,14,CASSLSGTLYEQYF,TGTGCCAGCAGCTTGAGCGGGACCCTTTACGAGCAGTACTTC
TRBV6-1,TRBD2,NA,TRBJ2-1,13,CASSGTRLNEQFF,TGTGCCAGCAGTGGGACTAGGTTAAATGAGCAGTTCTTC
TRBV5-4,NA,few,TRBJ1-5,15,CASSLAPNSNQPQHF,TGTGCCAGCAGCTTGGCCCCAAATAGCAATCAGCCCCAGCATTTT
TRBV6-5,NA,NA,TRBJ1-2,14,CASSGGRGDYGYTF,TGTGCCAGCAGCGGGGGTAGGGGAGACTATGGCTACACCTTC
TRBV20-1,NA,NA,TRBJ1-1,10,CSAPGAGAFF,TGCAGTGCTCCCGGCGCTGGTGCTTTCTTT
TRBV30,NA,few,TRBJ1-2,12,CAWSDTSTGYTF,TGTGCCTGGAGTGACACCTCAACAGGCTACACCTTC